This T cell receptor (beta chain) was identified during a study of OX40 agonist ivuxolimab in advanced cancers. Generated by immunoSEQ multiplex PCR, the TCRdb table keeps only in-frame clones and is missing some. Of approximately 49,000 clones listed, more than 80% are singletons. Blood draws occurred at baseline, cycle 4 day 1, and cycle 7 day 1. With V trimmed by 5 bases and J by 5 bases, 4 bases remained unmatched. This CDR3 region has 14 residues. Germline values: CDR1 SGHTA, CDR2 FQGNSA. The chain links TRBV7-2 to TRBJ2-5; TRBD1 matches at 11 bases. The sample consisted of CD4+ or CD8+ T cells sorted from blood, taken in a trial of the OX40 agonist ivuxolimab. This receptor was obtained from an adult with an advanced solid tumor such as melanoma, head and neck, liver or kidney cancer. CDR3 bases: TGTGCCAGCAGCCGGGACAGGGGGTCGGAGACCCAGTACTTC. This gives the protein CASSRDRGSETQYF. Combining the CDR3 with reference TRBV7-2 and TRBJ2-5 gives the whole variable domain GAGVSQSPSNKVTEKGKDVELRCDPISGHTALYWYRQSLGQGLEFLIYFQGNSAPDKSGLPSDRFSAERTGGSVSTLTIQRTQQEDSAVYLCASSRDRGSETQYFGPGTRLLVL.